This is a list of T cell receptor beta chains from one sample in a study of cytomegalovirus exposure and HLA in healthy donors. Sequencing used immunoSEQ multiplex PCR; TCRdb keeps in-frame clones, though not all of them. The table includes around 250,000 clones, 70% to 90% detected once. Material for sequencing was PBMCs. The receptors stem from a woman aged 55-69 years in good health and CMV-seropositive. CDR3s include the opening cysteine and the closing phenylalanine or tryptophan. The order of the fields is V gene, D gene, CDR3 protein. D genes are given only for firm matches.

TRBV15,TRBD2,CATRASGSSYEQYF
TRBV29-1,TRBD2,CSVDISGPRGETQYF
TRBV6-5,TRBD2,CASSYVGLAGGDTQYF
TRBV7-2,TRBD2,CASSLALAGYNEQFF
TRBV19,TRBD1,CASAPGQGHTEAFF
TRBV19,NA,CASSIDLVGSAFF
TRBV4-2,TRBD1,CASSQDVSRQGSYEQYF
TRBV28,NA,CASSFGGQGSYGYTF
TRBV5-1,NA,CASSFSGRANEKLFF
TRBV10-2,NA,CASSEGGFGYGYTF
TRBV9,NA,CASSVDPGRRTDTQYF
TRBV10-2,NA,CASRTLAISTDTQYF
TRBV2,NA,CASSEDAGQPQHF
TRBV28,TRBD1,CASRRGQGIYGYTF
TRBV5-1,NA,CASSLSGAYEQYF
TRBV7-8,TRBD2,CASSLGGGYEQYF
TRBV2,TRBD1,CASRVTGGETQYF
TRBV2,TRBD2,CASRPTSGSYEQYF
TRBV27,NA,CASSFRSGRPNQPQHF
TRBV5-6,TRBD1,CASSLGDRGDEQYF
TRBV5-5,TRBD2,CASTPRAGALNEQYF
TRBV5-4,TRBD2,CASSRTTSGSYEQYF
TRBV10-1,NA,CASSESVARGNTEAFF
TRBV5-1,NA,CASSPGDRTSEQYF
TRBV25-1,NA,CASSNTTGDTAYGYTF
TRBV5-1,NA,CASSLNARSSYNEQFF
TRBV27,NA,CASTSLQGHEQYF
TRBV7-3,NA,CASSLNGGANTGELFF
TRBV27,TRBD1,CASSLVQGAYEQYF
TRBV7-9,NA,CASTVGHPSSGNTIYF
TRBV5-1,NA,CASSSGYPYEQYF
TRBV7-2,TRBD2,CASSPGTSGRAKEQYF
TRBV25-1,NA,CATENSYGYNEQFF
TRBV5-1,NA,CASSLVGGNLGQYF
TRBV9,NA,CASSFSKRGHTDTQYF
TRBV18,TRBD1,CASSPTGDQPQHF
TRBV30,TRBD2,CAWRGSGPTQYF
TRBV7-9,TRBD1,CASSSRTGGTNNSPLHF
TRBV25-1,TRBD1,CASSEWGQGALFSGYTF
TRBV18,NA,CASSPMAGDMNTEAFF
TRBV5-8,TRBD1,CASSNYKGQPRKAFF
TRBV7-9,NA,CASTWPGGTEAFF
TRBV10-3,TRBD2,CAISEPGLALGNEQFF
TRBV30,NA,CAWSFLGRVNGYTF
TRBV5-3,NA,CARSQTVARGTQYF
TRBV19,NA,CASSTLRGDTQYF
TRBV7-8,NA,CASSLVVWGQPNTEAFF